Only one count was recorded for the clone carrying this T cell receptor (beta chain). This entry belongs to a study of blood T cell repertoires in COVID-19. Study-level background: T cells, B-cell-depleted T cells, or PBMCs provided the cDNA or gDNA that served as material.

The protocol was immunoSEQ multiplex PCR, while the TCRdb copy is restricted to in-frame clones and leaves out a portion. The sample includes over 200,000 clones, about 94% of them seen just once. Sample: peripheral blood. This clonotype was obtained from a man in his 60s with COVID-19, enrolled during active disease.

This CDR3 is CASSPQGSRVNSPLHF. CDR3 sequence (DNA): TGTGCCAGCAGCCCCCAGGGTTCAAGGGTTAATTCACCCCTCCACTTT. This chain joins TRBV3-1 (or the pseudogene TRBV3-2) and TRBJ1-6; D might be TRBD1 (5 bases). The V end was cut by 4 bases, the J end by 6 bases, with 16 bases between. This CDR3 is 16 amino acids long. CDR1 LGHDT and CDR2 YNNKEL come from the germline V gene (reference sequence).